The clone carrying this T cell receptor (beta chain) was detected ten times or more. This sample was taken from a study of T cells in Graves' hyperthyroidism and ophthalmopathy. The ends were cut back, 3 bases at V and 0 bases at J, with 15 bases in the middle. Looked up from germline, CDR1 is GTSNPN and CDR2 is SVGIG (reference sequence). CDR3 size: 15 residues. RNA transcripts provided the source from which TCR beta CDR3 regions were amplified. During a first-round RT-PCR of the TCR CDR3, the HTBI primer set was used. TCRdb independently ran MiXCR on the multiplex PCR reads; one entry per CDR3 protein. Altogether hundreds of thousands of distinct CDR3 sequences are present, about 14% being singletons, with the ten largest covering about a tenth.

The sequenced sample was blood. This receptor was taken from a woman between 18 and 30 years old with Graves' hyperthyroidism. The chain employs TRBV30 and TRBJ2-7; tentatively, D is TRBD1 or TRBD2 (5 bases each). CDR3 DNA: TGTGCCTGGAGGCCCTGGTGGGGGACCTCCTACGAGCAGTACTTC. Amino acid sequence: CAWRPWWGTSYEQYF.